Listed below are T cell receptor beta chains from one sample, sequenced in a study of shared clonotypes between healthy human individuals. Clones were read by immunoSEQ multiplex PCR, and TCRdb kept only the in-frame ones, dropping some. The sample includes about 2 million clones, roughly 94% of them seen just once. The material sequenced was naive CD4+ T cells sorted from blood. These receptors were obtained from a man between 18 and 29 years old in good health. Each CDR3 is given with its conserved first and last residue. The D gene is left open where the match is weak. Only part of the rows carry a size: once, few, many, or a class if the clone is expanded.

V gene: TRBV5-1; J gene: TRBJ2-3; D gene: TRBD2; clone size: NA; CDR3 DNA: TGCGCCAGCAGCTATCGGGTGCGGGGGACGACAGATACGCAGTATTTT; CDR3 protein: CASSYRVRGTTDTQYF
V gene: TRBV5-5; J gene: TRBJ2-5; D gene: NA; clone size: NA; CDR3 DNA: TGTGCCAGCAGCTTGTTATCGTTCTGGGGTTGGCAAGAGACCCAGTACTTC; CDR3 protein: CASSLLSFWGWQETQYF
V gene: TRBV27; J gene: TRBJ2-7; D gene: NA; clone size: NA; CDR3 DNA: TGTGCCAGCAGTCCTGGACTCTCCGAGCAGTACTTC; CDR3 protein: CASSPGLSEQYF
V gene: TRBV19; J gene: TRBJ1-2; D gene: NA; clone size: NA; CDR3 DNA: TGTGCCAGTAGTATCAAGGACAGCTATGGCTACACCTTC; CDR3 protein: CASSIKDSYGYTF
V gene: TRBV2; J gene: TRBJ2-4; D gene: TRBD2; clone size: once; CDR3 DNA: TGTGCCAGCAGTGAGGTAGCGGGGGCAATATTAGCCAAAAACATTCAGTACTTC; CDR3 protein: CASSEVAGAILAKNIQYF
V gene: TRBV21-1; J gene: TRBJ2-7; D gene: NA; clone size: NA; CDR3 DNA: TGTGCCAGCAGCAAAGTTATCGGGGACAGGACCTACGAGCAGTACTTC; CDR3 protein: CASSKVIGDRTYEQYF
V gene: TRBV19; J gene: TRBJ1-4; D gene: NA; clone size: NA; CDR3 DNA: TGTGCCAGTGGACTGGGTGAAAAACTGTTTTTT; CDR3 protein: CASGLGEKLFF
V gene: TRBV9; J gene: TRBJ1-2; D gene: NA; clone size: NA; CDR3 DNA: TGTGCCAGCAGCGTAGCTACAGGACAGCCCTATGGCTACACCTTC; CDR3 protein: CASSVATGQPYGYTF
V gene: TRBV29-1; J gene: TRBJ1-1; D gene: NA; clone size: NA; CDR3 DNA: TGCAGCGTTGGTAACAGCATGAACACTGAAGCTTTCTTT; CDR3 protein: CSVGNSMNTEAFF
V gene: TRBV15; J gene: TRBJ2-6; D gene: NA; clone size: once; CDR3 DNA: TGTGCCACCAGCCCGTTCTCTGGGGCCAACGTCCTGACTTTC; CDR3 protein: CATSPFSGANVLTF
V gene: TRBV29-1; J gene: TRBJ2-7; D gene: NA; clone size: NA; CDR3 DNA: TGCAGCGTTGAAGTAACCGGGTACGAGCAGTACTTC; CDR3 protein: CSVEVTGYEQYF
V gene: TRBV10-2; J gene: TRBJ2-7; D gene: NA; clone size: NA; CDR3 DNA: TGCGCCAGCAGTGAGAATAGTGGCTACGAGCAGTACTTC; CDR3 protein: CASSENSGYEQYF
V gene: TRBV5-1; J gene: TRBJ1-3; D gene: TRBD1; clone size: NA; CDR3 DNA: TGCGCCAGCAGTTTGGCGGGACAGGGGGCTGGAAACACCATATATTTT; CDR3 protein: CASSLAGQGAGNTIYF
V gene: TRBV7-2; J gene: TRBJ1-1; D gene: NA; clone size: once; CDR3 DNA: TGTGCCAGCAGCCCGATAGTGGGACCAGCTTTCTTT; CDR3 protein: CASSPIVGPAFF
V gene: TRBV25-1; J gene: TRBJ1-6; D gene: NA; clone size: few; CDR3 DNA: TGTGCCAGCAGTGAACCAGGGAAGTACTCACCCCTCCACTTC; CDR3 protein: CASSEPGKYSPLHF
V gene: TRBV10-2; J gene: TRBJ2-3; D gene: NA; clone size: NA; CDR3 DNA: TGCGCCAGCAGTGAGTATTACACAGATACGCAGTATTTT; CDR3 protein: CASSEYYTDTQYF
V gene: TRBV5-1; J gene: TRBJ2-5; D gene: NA; clone size: NA; CDR3 DNA: TGCGCCAGCAGACGGACAGTAATAGAGACCCAGTACTTC; CDR3 protein: CASRRTVIETQYF
V gene: TRBV5-1; J gene: TRBJ1-1; D gene: NA; clone size: NA; CDR3 DNA: TGCGCCAGCAGCTTCCGGGCTCCGAACACTGAAGCTTTCTTT; CDR3 protein: CASSFRAPNTEAFF
V gene: TRBV5-4; J gene: TRBJ2-6; D gene: NA; clone size: NA; CDR3 DNA: TGTGCCAGCAGCGCCGTCTCTGGGGCCAACGTCCTGACTTTC; CDR3 protein: CASSAVSGANVLTF
V gene: TRBV28; J gene: TRBJ1-2; D gene: NA; clone size: NA; CDR3 DNA: TGTGCCAGCAGTTTAGCGGCCTCTGGCTACACCTTC; CDR3 protein: CASSLAASGYTF
V gene: TRBV11-3; J gene: TRBJ1-6; D gene: NA; clone size: NA; CDR3 DNA: TGTGCCAGCAGCTTAGATTCCCAAAATTCACCCCTCCACTTT; CDR3 protein: CASSLDSQNSPLHF
V gene: TRBV7-2; J gene: TRBJ2-2; D gene: TRBD2; clone size: NA; CDR3 DNA: TGTGCCAGCAGCAGACGACTAGCGGGAGACACCGGGGAGCTGTTTTTT; CDR3 protein: CASSRRLAGDTGELFF
V gene: TRBV4-1; J gene: TRBJ1-5; D gene: NA; clone size: NA; CDR3 DNA: TGCGCCAGCAGCCAAGGACAGCCCGATTGGGGTCAGCCCCAGCATTTT; CDR3 protein: CASSQGQPDWGQPQHF
V gene: TRBV6-6; J gene: TRBJ2-7; D gene: NA; clone size: NA; CDR3 DNA: TGTGCCACCTCGACGGGGGAGTACGAGCAGTACTTC; CDR3 protein: CATSTGEYEQYF
V gene: TRBV6-6; J gene: TRBJ2-7; D gene: NA; clone size: once; CDR3 DNA: TGTGCCAGCAGTTACAACGGACAGAATGCCGAGCAGTACTTC; CDR3 protein: CASSYNGQNAEQYF
V gene: TRBV28; J gene: TRBJ2-1; D gene: TRBD2; clone size: NA; CDR3 DNA: TGTGCCAGCAGTGCAAGCGGGGGGGCGTTCAATGAGCAGTTCTTC; CDR3 protein: CASSASGGAFNEQFF
V gene: TRBV11-2; J gene: TRBJ1-2; D gene: TRBD1; clone size: NA; CDR3 DNA: TGTGCCAGCAGCTTAGGAGGACAGGGGGCAGGGTATGGCTACACCTTC; CDR3 protein: CASSLGGQGAGYGYTF
V gene: TRBV18; J gene: TRBJ2-7; D gene: NA; clone size: once; CDR3 DNA: TGTGCCAGCTCACCTCTTAGCGATTCATACGAGCAGTACTTC; CDR3 protein: CASSPLSDSYEQYF
V gene: TRBV7-8; J gene: TRBJ1-1; D gene: TRBD1; clone size: NA; CDR3 DNA: TGTGCCAGCAGCCCCACCGGTGGGACAGCATTGAACACTGAAGCTTTCTTT; CDR3 protein: CASSPTGGTALNTEAFF
V gene: TRBV18; J gene: TRBJ2-7; D gene: NA; clone size: NA; CDR3 DNA: TGTGCCAGCTCAGGCAGGGAAGATTCTCTCGAGCAGTACTTC; CDR3 protein: CASSGREDSLEQYF
V gene: TRBV7-2; J gene: TRBJ2-2; D gene: NA; clone size: NA; CDR3 DNA: TGTGCCAGCAGCACAACCCGGGGGACCGGGGAGCTGTTTTTT; CDR3 protein: CASSTTRGTGELFF
V gene: TRBV30; J gene: TRBJ2-2; D gene: NA; clone size: NA; CDR3 DNA: TGTGCCTGGAGTCTTGGGAACACCGGGGAGCTGTTTTTT; CDR3 protein: CAWSLGNTGELFF
V gene: TRBV19; J gene: TRBJ2-2; D gene: NA; clone size: NA; CDR3 DNA: TGTGCCAGTAGTGGGGCCAGAAACACCGGGGAGCTGTTTTTT; CDR3 protein: CASSGARNTGELFF
V gene: TRBV5-4; J gene: TRBJ2-5; D gene: NA; clone size: NA; CDR3 DNA: TGTGCCAGCAGCAGATACACAGGATTGGGAGAGACCCAGTACTTC; CDR3 protein: CASSRYTGLGETQYF
V gene: TRBV28; J gene: TRBJ2-7; D gene: NA; clone size: NA; CDR3 DNA: TGTGCCAGCAGTTTGGAGATTTTAACAGGGAGATACGAGCAGTACTTC; CDR3 protein: CASSLEILTGRYEQYF
V gene: TRBV15; J gene: TRBJ2-1; D gene: TRBD2; clone size: NA; CDR3 DNA: TGTGCCACCAGCAGAGATTTCCCTAGCGGATACAATGAGCAGTTCTTC; CDR3 protein: CATSRDFPSGYNEQFF
V gene: TRBV5-1; J gene: TRBJ2-1; D gene: NA; clone size: NA; CDR3 DNA: TGCGCCAGCAGCACGGACCAAACCTACAATGAGCAGTTCTTC; CDR3 protein: CASSTDQTYNEQFF
V gene: TRBV9; J gene: TRBJ1-2; D gene: NA; clone size: NA; CDR3 DNA: TGTGCCAGCAGCGTGGCCCAAACTCCCAACTATGGCTACACCTTC; CDR3 protein: CASSVAQTPNYGYTF
V gene: TRBV30; J gene: TRBJ2-7; D gene: NA; clone size: NA; CDR3 DNA: TGTGCCTGGAGTGAGGGTAACCTACTGACCTTC; CDR3 protein: CAWSEGNLLTF
V gene: TRBV2; J gene: TRBJ1-5; D gene: NA; clone size: NA; CDR3 DNA: TGTGCCAGCAGTAGCTCATTCAGCAATCAGCCCCAGCATTTT; CDR3 protein: CASSSSFSNQPQHF
V gene: TRBV10-3; J gene: TRBJ1-1; D gene: NA; clone size: NA; CDR3 DNA: TGTGCCATCACCGGGGAACCGGGATTAGTAGCTTTCTTT; CDR3 protein: CAITGEPGLVAFF
V gene: TRBV18; J gene: TRBJ1-3; D gene: NA; clone size: NA; CDR3 DNA: TGTGCCAGCTCACAGGAACTCTCTGGAAACACCATATATTTT; CDR3 protein: CASSQELSGNTIYF
V gene: TRBV18; J gene: TRBJ1-5; D gene: NA; clone size: once; CDR3 DNA: TGTGCCAGCACCGACGGAAATCAGCCCCAGCATTTT; CDR3 protein: CASTDGNQPQHF
V gene: TRBV5-1; J gene: TRBJ2-2; D gene: NA; clone size: NA; CDR3 DNA: TGCGCCAGCAGCTTGGACTTCTTGGGGGAGCTGTTTTTT; CDR3 protein: CASSLDFLGELFF
V gene: TRBV19; J gene: TRBJ1-6; D gene: TRBD1; clone size: few; CDR3 DNA: TGTGCCAGTAGTATAGGGGACAGGATTAATTCACCCCTCCACTTT; CDR3 protein: CASSIGDRINSPLHF
V gene: TRBV5-1; J gene: TRBJ2-2; D gene: TRBD2; clone size: once; CDR3 DNA: TGCGCCAGCAACCCCTCGGGACTAGTGGCCGGGGAGCTGTTTTTT; CDR3 protein: CASNPSGLVAGELFF
V gene: TRBV6-5; J gene: TRBJ2-5; D gene: NA; clone size: NA; CDR3 DNA: TGTGCCAGCAGTTACCGGAAGGGGGGGCCTAGAGAGACCCAGTACTTC; CDR3 protein: CASSYRKGGPRETQYF
V gene: TRBV7-8; J gene: TRBJ2-7; D gene: NA; clone size: NA; CDR3 DNA: TGTGCCAGCAGCTTCGAGTACGAGCAGTACTTC; CDR3 protein: CASSFEYEQYF
V gene: TRBV5-1; J gene: TRBJ2-4; D gene: NA; clone size: NA; CDR3 DNA: TGCGCCAGCAGCTTGGGAGGGCTTGGAGACATTCAGTACTTC; CDR3 protein: CASSLGGLGDIQYF
V gene: TRBV5-4; J gene: TRBJ2-5; D gene: NA; clone size: NA; CDR3 DNA: TGTGCCAGCAGCTCGCCGGGCGCAGGGGGGGAGACCCAGTACTTC; CDR3 protein: CASSSPGAGGETQYF
V gene: TRBV2; J gene: TRBJ2-5; D gene: TRBD1; clone size: NA; CDR3 DNA: TGTGCCAGCAGTGGGGACAGGGCCGAGACCCAGTACTTC; CDR3 protein: CASSGDRAETQYF
V gene: TRBV9; J gene: TRBJ2-5; D gene: NA; clone size: NA; CDR3 DNA: TGTGCCAGCAGCGTAGGGGGAGTACAAGAGACCCAGTACTTC; CDR3 protein: CASSVGGVQETQYF
V gene: TRBV5-4; J gene: TRBJ1-2; D gene: NA; clone size: NA; CDR3 DNA: TGTGCCAGCAGCTTGTCCCCGGCTGGGGGGACTGGTAACTATGGCTACACCTTC; CDR3 protein: CASSLSPAGGTGNYGYTF
V gene: TRBV18; J gene: TRBJ1-3; D gene: NA; clone size: NA; CDR3 DNA: TGTGCCAGCTCACCACCGGCAGGGCTAGGAAACACCATATATTTT; CDR3 protein: CASSPPAGLGNTIYF
V gene: TRBV28; J gene: TRBJ1-4; D gene: NA; clone size: NA; CDR3 DNA: TGTGCCAGCAGGAGACAAGGCTCTAATGAAAAACTGTTTTTT; CDR3 protein: CASRRQGSNEKLFF